This T cell receptor beta chain was obtained from a study of breast tumors, draining lymph nodes, adjacent tissues. Study outcomes and limitations: Data fit most tumor T cells coming from lymph node, expanding in tumor. Luminal-like breast cancer showed significantly greater tumor-nontumor repertoire similarity than basal-like breast cancer did. Tumor T cell lymph node origin was a supported hypothesis, not proven.

TCRdb reprocessed the multiplex PCR reads via MiXCR and lists one record per CDR3 protein. The sample lists approximately 100,000 distinct CDR3 sequences, approximately 22% occurring once. The germline CDR1 and CDR2 sequences are DFQATT and SNEGSKA (reference sequence). This CDR3 is 17 amino acids long. Trimming cost V 4 bases and J 2 bases, with 22 bases left between them. This clonotype was recorded many times. Its matching antigen is unknown. The lymph nodes were axillary draining lymph nodes from breast cancer patients. The sequencing input was axillary lymph node tissue. This chain uses TRBV20-1 with TRBJ2-3; D perhaps matches TRBD1 (5 bases). The TCR comes from a female donor with breast cancer. Some clones in this sample may be carry-over from other donors' samples. CDR3 nucleotide sequence: TGCAGTGCTAAGTGGCAGGGTTTCCGTGTAGTCACAGATACGCAGTATTTT. Protein product: CSAKWQGFRVVTDTQYF.